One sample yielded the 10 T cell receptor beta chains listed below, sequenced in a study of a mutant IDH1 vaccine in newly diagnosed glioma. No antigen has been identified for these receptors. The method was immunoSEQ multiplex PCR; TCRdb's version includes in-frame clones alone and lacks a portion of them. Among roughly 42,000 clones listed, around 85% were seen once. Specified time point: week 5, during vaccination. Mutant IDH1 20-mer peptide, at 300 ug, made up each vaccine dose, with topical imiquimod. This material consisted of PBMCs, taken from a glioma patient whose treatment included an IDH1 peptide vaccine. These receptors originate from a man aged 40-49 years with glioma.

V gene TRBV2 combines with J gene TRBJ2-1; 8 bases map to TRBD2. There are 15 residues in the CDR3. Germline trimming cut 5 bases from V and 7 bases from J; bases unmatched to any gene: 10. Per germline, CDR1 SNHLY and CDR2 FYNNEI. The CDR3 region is CASSKREGPGNEQFF. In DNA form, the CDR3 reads TGTGCCAGCAGTAAACGGGAGGGCCCTGGTAATGAGCAGTTCTTC.

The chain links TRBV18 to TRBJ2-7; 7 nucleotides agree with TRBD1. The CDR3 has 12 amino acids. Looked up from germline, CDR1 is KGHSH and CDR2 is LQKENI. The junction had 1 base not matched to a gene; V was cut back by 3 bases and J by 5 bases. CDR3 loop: CASSPDRDEQYF. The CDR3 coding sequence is TGTGCCAGCTCACCCGACAGGGACGAGCAGTACTTC.

The chain's CDR3 is CASSITPRRSGNTIYF. The CDR3 DNA reads TGTGCCAGTAGTATAACACCGAGGAGGAGTGGAAACACCATATATTTT. The rearrangement uses TRBV19 and TRBJ1-3; no reliable D call. CDR1 and CDR2 (germline): LNHDA, SQIVND (reference sequence). The CDR3 has 16 residues. The V end lost 2 bases, the J end lost 3 bases, and 14 bases lay between the germline ends.

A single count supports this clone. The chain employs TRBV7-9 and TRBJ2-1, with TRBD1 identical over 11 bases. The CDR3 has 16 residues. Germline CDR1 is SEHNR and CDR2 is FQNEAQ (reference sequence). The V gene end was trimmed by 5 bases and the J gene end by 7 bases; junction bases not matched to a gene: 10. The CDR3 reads CASSPGDRGARNEQFF. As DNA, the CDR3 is TGTGCCAGCAGCCCGGGGGACAGGGGGGCTCGGAATGAGCAGTTCTTC.

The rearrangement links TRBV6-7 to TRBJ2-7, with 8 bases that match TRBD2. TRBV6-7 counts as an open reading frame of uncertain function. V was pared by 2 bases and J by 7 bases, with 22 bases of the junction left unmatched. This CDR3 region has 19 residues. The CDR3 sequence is CASSYTSRTGTSKGNEQYF. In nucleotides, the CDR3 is TGTGCCAGCAGTTACACCTCGAGAACCGGGACTAGTAAGGGTAATGAGCAGTACTTC.

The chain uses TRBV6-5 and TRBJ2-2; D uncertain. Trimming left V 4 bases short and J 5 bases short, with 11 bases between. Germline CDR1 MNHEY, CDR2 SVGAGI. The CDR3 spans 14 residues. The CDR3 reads CASSSQPTTGELFF. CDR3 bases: TGTGCCAGCAGTTCCCAGCCTACTACCGGGGAGCTGTTTTTT.

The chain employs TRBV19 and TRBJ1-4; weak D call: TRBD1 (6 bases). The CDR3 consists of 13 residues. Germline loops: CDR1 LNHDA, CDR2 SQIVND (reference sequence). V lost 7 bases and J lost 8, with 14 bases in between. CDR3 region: CASTRTEGEKLFF. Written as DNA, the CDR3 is TGTGCCAGTACCCGGACAGAAGGGGAAAAACTGTTTTTT.

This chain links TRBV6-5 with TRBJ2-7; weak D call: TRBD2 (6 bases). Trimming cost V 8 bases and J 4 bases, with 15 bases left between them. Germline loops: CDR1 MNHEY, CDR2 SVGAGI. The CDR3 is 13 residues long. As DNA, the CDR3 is TGTGCCAGCGGAATTAGCGGTACATACGAGCAGTACTTC. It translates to CASGISGTYEQYF.

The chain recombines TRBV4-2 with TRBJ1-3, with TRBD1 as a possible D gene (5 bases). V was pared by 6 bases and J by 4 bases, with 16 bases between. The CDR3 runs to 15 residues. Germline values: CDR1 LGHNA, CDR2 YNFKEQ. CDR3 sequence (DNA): TGTGCCAGCAGGGTGGGGATGGGGGAGGGAAACACCATATATTTT. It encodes CASRVGMGEGNTIYF.

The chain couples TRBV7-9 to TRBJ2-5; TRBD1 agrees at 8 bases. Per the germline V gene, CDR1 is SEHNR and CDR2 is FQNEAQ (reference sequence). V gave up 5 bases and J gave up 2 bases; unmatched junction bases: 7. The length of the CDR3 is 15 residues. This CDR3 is CASSSRTGGQETQYF. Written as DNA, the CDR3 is TGTGCCAGCAGCAGTCGTACAGGGGGGCAAGAGACCCAGTACTTC.